One TCR beta chain is described in this entry. What it recognizes is unknown. This sample is drawn from a study of PD-L1 blockade in urothelial cancer. Study details: Male patients with bladder-origin urothelial cancer numbered twenty-five of 29.

The CDR3 is made up of 15 amino acids. V gave up 4 bases and J gave up 9 bases; unmatched junction bases: 8. Germline CDR1 is SGHRS and CDR2 is YFSETQ. Sequenced by immunoSEQ multiplex PCR; TCRdb stores in-frame clones only, minus some. The table records almost 90,000 clones, roughly 84% of them present only once. Time point specified: pretreatment peripheral blood. The study, taken as a whole, reports: Those with durable benefit had larger increases in tumor-associated blood clones at 3 weeks.

The chain joins TRBV5-1 to TRBJ2-1, with 12 positions matching TRBD2. Sample: PBMCs, taken around atezolizumab (anti-PD-L1) treatment. The clonotype originates from a man aged 60 to 69 with urothelial cancer. The CDR3 sequence is CASSETSGSLSEQFF. DNA of the CDR3: TGCGCCAGCAGCGAGACTAGCGGGAGCTTGAGTGAGCAGTTCTTC.